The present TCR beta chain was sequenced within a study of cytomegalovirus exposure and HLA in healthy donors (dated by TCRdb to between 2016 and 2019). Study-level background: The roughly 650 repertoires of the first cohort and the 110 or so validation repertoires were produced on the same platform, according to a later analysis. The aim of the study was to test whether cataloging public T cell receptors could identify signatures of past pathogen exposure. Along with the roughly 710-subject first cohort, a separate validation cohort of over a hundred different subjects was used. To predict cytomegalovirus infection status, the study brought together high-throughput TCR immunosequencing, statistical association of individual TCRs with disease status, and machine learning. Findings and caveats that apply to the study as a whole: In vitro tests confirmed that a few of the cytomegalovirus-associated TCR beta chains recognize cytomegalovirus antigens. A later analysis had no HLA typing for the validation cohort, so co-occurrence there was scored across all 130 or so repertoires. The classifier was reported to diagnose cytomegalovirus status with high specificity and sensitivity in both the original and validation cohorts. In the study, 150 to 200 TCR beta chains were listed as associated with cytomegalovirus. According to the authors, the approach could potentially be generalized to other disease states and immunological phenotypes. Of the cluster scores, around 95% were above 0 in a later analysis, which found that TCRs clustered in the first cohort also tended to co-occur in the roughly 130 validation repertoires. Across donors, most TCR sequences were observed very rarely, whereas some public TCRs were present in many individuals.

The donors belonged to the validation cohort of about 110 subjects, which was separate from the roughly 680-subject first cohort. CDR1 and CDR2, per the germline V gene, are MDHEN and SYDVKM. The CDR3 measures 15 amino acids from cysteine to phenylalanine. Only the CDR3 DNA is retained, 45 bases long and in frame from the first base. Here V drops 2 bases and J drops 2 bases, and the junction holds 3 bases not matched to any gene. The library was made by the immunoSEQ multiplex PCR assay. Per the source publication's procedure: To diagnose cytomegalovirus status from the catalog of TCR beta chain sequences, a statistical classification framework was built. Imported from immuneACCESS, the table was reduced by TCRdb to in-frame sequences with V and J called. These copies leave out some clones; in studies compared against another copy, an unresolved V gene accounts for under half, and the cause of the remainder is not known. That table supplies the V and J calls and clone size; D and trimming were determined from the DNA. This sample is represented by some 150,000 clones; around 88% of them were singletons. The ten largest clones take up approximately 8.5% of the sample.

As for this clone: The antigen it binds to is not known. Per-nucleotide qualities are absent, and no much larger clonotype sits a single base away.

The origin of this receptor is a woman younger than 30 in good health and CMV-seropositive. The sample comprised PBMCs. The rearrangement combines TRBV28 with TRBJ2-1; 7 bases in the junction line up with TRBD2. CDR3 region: CASSLTGTTYNEQFF. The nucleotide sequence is TGTGCCAGCAGTTTAACGGGGACTACCTACAATGAGCAGTTCTTC. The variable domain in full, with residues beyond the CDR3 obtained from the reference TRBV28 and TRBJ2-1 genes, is DVKVTQSSRYLVKRTGEKVFLECVQDMDHENMFWYRQDPGLGLRLIYFSYDVKMKEKGDIPEGYSVSREKKERFSLILESASTNQTSMYLCASSLTGTTYNEQFFGPGTRLTVL.